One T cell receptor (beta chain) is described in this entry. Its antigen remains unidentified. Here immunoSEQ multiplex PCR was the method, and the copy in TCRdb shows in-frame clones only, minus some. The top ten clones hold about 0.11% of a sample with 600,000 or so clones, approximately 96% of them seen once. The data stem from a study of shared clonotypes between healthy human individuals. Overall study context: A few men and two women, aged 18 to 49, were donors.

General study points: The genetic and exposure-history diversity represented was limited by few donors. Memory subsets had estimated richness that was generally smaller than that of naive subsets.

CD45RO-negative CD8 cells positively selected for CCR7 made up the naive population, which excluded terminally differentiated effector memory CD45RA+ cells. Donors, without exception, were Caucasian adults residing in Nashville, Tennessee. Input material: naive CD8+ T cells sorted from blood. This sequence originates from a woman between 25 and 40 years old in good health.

Written as DNA, the CDR3 is TGTGCCAGTAGGCTAAGGGTAAGGTACAATTCCGGGGACACTGAAGCTTTCTTT. It specifies CASRLRVRYNSGDTEAFF. V is TRBV28 and J is TRBJ1-1; D gene ambiguous. The CDR3 is 18 residues long. V was shortened by 9 bases and J by 3 bases, with 29 bases between the two germline ends. Germline loops: CDR1 MDHEN, CDR2 SYDVKM.